The source of this TCR beta chain is a study of cytomegalovirus exposure and HLA in healthy donors. Each of the donors was a healthy bone marrow donor. Findings of the study overall: Investigators reported under 200 TCR beta chains as tied to cytomegalovirus. Earlier findings revealed that most TCR beta V segments proved productive either about 87% or about 30% of the time. Reportedly, diagnosis of cytomegalovirus status by the classifier showed high specificity and sensitivity.

60 Vbeta and 13 Jbeta primers were used in PCR. Profiled with immunoSEQ multiplex PCR; TCRdb holds only in-frame clones, not every one. The profile shows 120,000 to 150,000 clones, over 65% of them singletons. As to this clone: Its antigen is undetermined. One junction end disagrees with the germline gene, perhaps due to a read error. Other DNA sequences in the sample encode the same CDR3.

The source is a man aged 40-49 years in good health and CMV-seropositive. Sequences were obtained from PBMCs.

This chain's CDR3 is CASSSLGTGVSYYGYTF. CDR3 bases: TGTGCTAGCAGTTCCCTGGGGACAGGGGTTAGCTACTATGGCTACACCTTC. The rearrangement uses TRBV28 and TRBJ1-2; 10 bases agree with TRBD1. The V gene's germline CDR1 is MDHEN and CDR2 SYDVKM. The CDR3 is 17 residues long.